This TCR beta chain was recovered during a study of blood T cell repertoires in COVID-19 (dated by TCRdb to about 2020). Broadly, across the study: The collaborator samples originated in the United States, Italy and Spain and spanned the acute and convalescent phases of COVID-19. The prospective study material was composed of cDNA or gDNA derived from T cells, B-cell-depleted T cells, or PBMCs. A freely available public database, intended as a resource for researchers studying the immune response to SARS-CoV-2, is where the repertoires were released. Where HLA class I and class II types were available, the types were taken from metadata supplied by the sample provider, not from assay-based typing. The dataset comprised deeply sampled blood TCRbeta repertoires from subjects exposed to, actively infected with, or recovered from COVID-19. Nearly every sample came with metadata listing a de-identified subject ID, COVID-19 status, age in years and sex. Samples were obtained from the ongoing ImmuneRACE study (first 160 participants) and from 950 to 1,500 subjects provided by 6 global collaborators.

TCRbeta CDR3 regions were amplified from genomic DNA using the immunoSEQ Assay, a bias-controlled multiplex PCR. The authors' analysis ran thus. The number of nucleated cells in each sample was estimated by amplification of reference gene primers within the assay. To quantify the absolute abundance of each unique TCRbeta CDR3 rearrangement, sequence reads were collapsed and filtered. For each sample, productive Simpson clonality was calculated as the square root of Simpson's diversity index across productive rearrangements. The clones in this table, taken by TCRdb from immuneACCESS, are in-frame only. Not every clone is retained; where verified, under half of the shortfall comes from an unresolved V gene, and the cause of the rest is unknown. That table supplies the V and J calls and clone size; D and trimming were determined from the DNA. The sample table records roughly 150,000 clones; roughly 90% of these occur just once. 2.5% to 3.5% of the sample goes to the ten largest clones.

This clone was detected once. There is no known antigen for this receptor. Within one base of it there is no much larger clone, and no base qualities were kept. Clipping removes 2 bases from V and 2 bases from J, with 10 as the unmatched junction base count. The CDR3 sequence holds 17 residues, the cysteine and phenylalanine included. The DNA shown is the 51-base CDR3, in frame from base 1. Taken from the germline V gene, the CDR1 and CDR2 loops are KGHDR and SFDVKD. Collaborating institutions collected whole blood in K2EDTA tubes following their own protocols. For TCRbeta analysis, collaborator samples were shipped as frozen whole blood, as isolated PBMCs, or as DNA extracted from either sample type. The investigation overall reported the following: The amount of clinical and demographic metadata varied by source and participant and was provided uncurated.

The sequencing sample was made of peripheral blood. The chain couples TRBV24-1 to TRBJ2-5, and 7 junction bases match TRBD1. The clonotype originates from a man in his 60s with acute or convalescent COVID-19. The DNA sequence is as follows: TGTGCCACCAGTGATTCTGGACAGGCAGTAAGGCAAGAGACCCAGTACTTC. This translates into CATSDSGQAVRQETQYF.